The table lists the clone carrying this T cell receptor (beta chain) with many counts. Its antigen remains unidentified. The sample comes from a study of T and B cells in COVID-19 patients. Study context: The recovered patients had mostly mild to moderate COVID-19 with outpatient management.

BIOMED2 TRB-A/B primer pools were used in multiplex TRB PCR. One entry per CDR3 protein, called by TCRdb with MiXCR from the multiplex PCR reads. The repertoire includes tens of thousands of distinct CDR3 sequences, approximately 30% of them detected once, and less than 2.5% sits in the top ten. General observations from the study: Symptomatic-phase blood samples from mildly ill patients and early samples from severe cases were scarce. Active COVID-19 showed highly clonal TRB repertoires; recovery showed diversity and richness above healthy donors.

TRB was amplified from about 260-540 ng of blood genomic DNA. Germline CDR1 is LNHDA and CDR2 is SQIVND (reference sequence). Trimming removed 10 bases from V and 5 bases from J; junction bases left unmatched: 15. The CDR3 runs 15 residues. The source is a human donor who had recovered from COVID-19. Sequencing was carried out using blood. J is TRBJ2-5 and V is TRBV19; 8 bases align to TRBD2. The CDR3 loop is CATAPSGGGGETQYF. Here the CDR3 DNA reads TGTGCCACTGCTCCCTCGGGGGGCGGGGGGGAGACCCAGTACTTC.